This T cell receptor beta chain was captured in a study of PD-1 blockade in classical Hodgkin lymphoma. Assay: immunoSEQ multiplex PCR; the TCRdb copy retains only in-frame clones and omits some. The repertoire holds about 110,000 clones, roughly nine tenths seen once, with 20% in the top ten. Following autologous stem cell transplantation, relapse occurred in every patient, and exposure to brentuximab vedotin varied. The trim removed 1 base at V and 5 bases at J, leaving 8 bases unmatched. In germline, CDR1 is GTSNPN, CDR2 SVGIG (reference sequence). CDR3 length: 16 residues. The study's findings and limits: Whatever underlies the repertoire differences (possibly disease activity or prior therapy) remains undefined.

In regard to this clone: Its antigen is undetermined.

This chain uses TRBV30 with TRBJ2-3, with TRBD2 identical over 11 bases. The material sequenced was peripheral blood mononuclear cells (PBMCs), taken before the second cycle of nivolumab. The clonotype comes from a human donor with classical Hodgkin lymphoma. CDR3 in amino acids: CAWSEGLAGGRDTQYF. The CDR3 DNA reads TGTGCCTGGAGTGAGGGGCTAGCGGGAGGAAGAGATACGCAGTATTTT.